Presented here are 9 T cell receptor beta chains from one specimen sequenced in a study of identical twins (dated by TCRdb to about 2016). The library was built by means of 5' RACE. Reads for this sample came from an Illumina HiSeq 2000. TCRdb reanalyzed the raw reads on its own, using fastp at Q25 for trimming and MiXCR for clone calling, and kept in-frame beta chains. All rows with the same CDR3 protein become a single entry with the most common DNA and genes. This sample has approximately 300,000 distinct CDR3 sequences in its table, and more than 8% of those were observed once. The ten top clones hold under 7.5% of the sample. The data were also submitted as part of a second study, on yellow fever vaccine responses in identical twins.

The sequenced sample consisted of CD8+ T cells sorted from blood. These receptor sequences come from a woman aged 18-30 years in good health.

J is TRBJ2-5 and V is TRBV5-1; 8 positions match TRBD2. The V and J ends lost 0 bases and 0 bases, in that order; junction bases with no gene match: 7. The V gene's germline CDR1 is SGHRS and CDR2 YFSETQ. The CDR3 totals 17 residues. The CDR3 coding sequence is TGCGCCAGCAGCTTGGCCCCAGCGGGGGAATACCAAGAGACCCAGTACTTC. Protein product: CASSLAPAGEYQETQYF.

This clonotype was seen ten or more times. V usage is TRBV14 and J usage is TRBJ2-1; TRBD1 agrees at 8 bases. CDR1 is SGHDN, CDR2 FVKESK, per germline. The J segment lost 0 bases and the V segment lost 3 bases, leaving 7 bases of the junction unmatched. The CDR3 spans 17 residues. The DNA of the CDR3 is TGTGCCAGCAGCCACCCTGGACAGGGTAACTCCTACAATGAGCAGTTCTTC. It is translated as CASSHPGQGNSYNEQFF.

This clonotype was seen repeatedly, ten times or more. CDR3 residues: CASSGTSGQETQYF. DNA for the CDR3: TGTGCCAGCAGTGGGACTAGCGGCCAAGAGACCCAGTACTTC. The chain employs TRBV2 and TRBJ2-5; TRBD2 aligns across 10 bases. The CDR3 has 14 residues. V lost 4 bases and J lost 1; bases outside the gene matches: 0. Germline V gives CDR1 SNHLY, CDR2 FYNNEI.

This clonotype was picked up one time. V gene TRBV11-3 combines with J gene TRBJ2-2, with D uncertain. This CDR3 has 16 residues. Per germline, CDR1 SGHNT and CDR2 YENEEA. V shed 3 bases and J shed 1 base, with 12 bases lying between them. The CDR3 bases are TGTGCCAGCAGCTTTTCGGGCGGAATGAACACCGGGGAGCTGTTTTTT. Translating it yields CASSFSGGMNTGELFF.

The rearrangement links TRBV29-1 to TRBJ2-5, with D tentatively TRBD2 (5 bases). The CDR3 runs to 11 residues. The V gene's germline CDR1 is SQVTM and CDR2 ANQGSEA. CDR3 DNA: TGCGGCGGACTTATCCAAGAGACCCAGTACTTC. It yields the protein CGGLIQETQYF. The whole variable domain, remainder taken from reference TRBV29-1 and TRBJ2-5, is SAVISQKPSRDICQRGTSLTIQCQVDSQVTMMFWYRQQPGQSLTLIATANQGSEATYESGFVIDKFPISRPNLTFSTLTVSNMSPEDSSIYLCGGLIQETQYFGPGTRLLVL.

This chain uses TRBV7-9 with TRBJ2-7; maybe TRBD1 (5 bases). Germline values: CDR1 SEHNR, CDR2 FQNEAQ (reference sequence). Trimming removed 7 bases from V and 1 base from J, with 17 bases in between. This CDR3 has 15 amino acids. CDR3 nucleotide sequence: TGTGCCAGCATCGACGTCGACAGTTTGTCCTACGAGCAGTACTTC. This translates into CASIDVDSLSYEQYF.

This clonotype was found a few times. The chain combines TRBV15 with TRBJ2-7, with TRBD1 as a possible D gene (6 bases). This CDR3 has 18 amino acids. V was pared by 0 bases and J by 3 bases, with 21 bases between. CDR1 is LNHNV, CDR2 YYDKDF, per germline (reference sequence). The CDR3 sequence: CATSREQAPRGTNYEQYF. Written as DNA, the CDR3 is TGTGCCACCAGCAGAGAACAGGCCCCGAGGGGGACAAACTACGAGCAGTACTTC.

The chain carries TRBV13 and TRBJ2-7; D remains unclear. This CDR3 is 14 amino acids long. Germline V gene data show CDR1 as PRHDT and CDR2 as FYEKMQ (reference sequence). Trimming shortened V by 1 base and J by 3 bases, and 10 bases separated the two germline ends. The CDR3 here is CASSLAKGNYEQYF. The CDR3, as DNA: TGTGCCAGCAGCTTAGCAAAAGGCAACTACGAGCAGTACTTC.

This chain links TRBV24-1 with TRBJ2-7, with D possibly being TRBD1 (6 bases). The CDR3 consists of 13 residues. The V and J ends lost 5 bases and 5 bases respectively, with 12 bases between them. In germline, CDR1 is KGHDR, CDR2 SFDVKD. CDR3 protein: CATSAHRDHEQYF. The CDR3 DNA reads as TGTGCCACCAGTGCTCACAGGGACCACGAGCAGTACTTC.